One and the same sample provided the 28 T cell receptor beta chains below, sequenced in a study of blood T cell repertoires in COVID-19. Data came from immunoSEQ multiplex PCR; TCRdb stores just in-frame clones and leaves some out. This repertoire shows approximately 90,000 clones, roughly 80% found once; its top ten account for around 50%. Sequencing was done on a sample of peripheral blood. The receptor source for this set is a human donor in a cohort sampled during active COVID-19.

The count of this clone is one. This chain connects TRBV7-3 to TRBJ1-1; no firm D call. Germline CDR1 is SGHTA and CDR2 is FQGTGA. Trimming removed 4 bases from V and 1 base from J, with 10 bases in between. The CDR3 is 14 residues long. DNA for the CDR3: TGTGCCAGCAGCTCCTCCGGTCCGAACACTGAAGCTTTCTTT. Amino acid sequence: CASSSSGPNTEAFF.

This clone has a single count. The chain carries TRBV6-5 and TRBJ2-1; 7 bases line up with TRBD2. CDR1 and CDR2 (germline): MNHEY, SVGAGI. V was pared by 5 bases and J by 0 bases, with 4 bases of the junction left unmatched. The CDR3 is 15 amino acids. CDR3 nucleotides: TGTGCCAGCAGTCTGGGGGGGGGCTCCTACAATGAGCAGTTCTTC. Encoded protein: CASSLGGGSYNEQFF.

V and J are TRBV18 and TRBJ1-4; the D is unclear. With 4 bases removed from V and 5 bases from J, the gap between germline ends came to 5 bases. Germline V gives CDR1 KGHSH, CDR2 LQKENI. The CDR3 has 12 amino acids. CDR3 DNA sequence: TGTGCCAGCTCACTCGCGAATGAAAAACTGTTTTTT. Its protein is CASSLANEKLFF. The whole variable domain, filled in from reference TRBV18 and TRBJ1-4, reads NAGVMQNPRHLVRRRGQEARLRCSPMKGHSHVYWYRQLPEEGLKFMVYLQKENIIDESGMPKERFSAEFPKEGPSILRIQQVVRGDSAAYFCASSLANEKLFFGSGTQLSVL.

The CDR3 DNA reads as TGTGCCAGCAGCCCGGGACACCCCCAGCCAAATCAGCCCCAGCATTTT. It specifies CASSPGHPQPNQPQHF. This chain connects TRBV4-2 to TRBJ1-5; possibly TRBD1 for D (6 bases). The length of the CDR3 is 16 residues. V was trimmed by 4 bases and J by 4 bases, leaving 17 bases between them. Germline loops: CDR1 LGHNA, CDR2 YNFKEQ.

The chain joins TRBV11-2 to TRBJ2-2; 7 bases fit TRBD2. The CDR3 is 16 residues long. V shed 5 bases, J shed 0 bases, and the junction held 6 bases outside the gene matches. Germline CDR1 is SGHAT and CDR2 is FQNNGV. CDR3 sequence: CASSVTGTTNTGELFF. The DNA for the CDR3 is TGTGCCAGCAGCGTCACCGGGACTACGAACACCGGGGAGCTGTTTTTT.

V is TRBV18 and J is TRBJ1-4; a possible D gene is TRBD1 (6 bases). Germline lookup yields CDR1 KGHSH and CDR2 LQKENI. This CDR3 contains 16 residues. V lost 6 bases and J lost 0, with 14 bases in between. The CDR3 nucleotides read TGTGCCAGCTCGCCAAGCAGGGGTGCAACTAATGAAAAACTGTTTTTT. It specifies CASSPSRGATNEKLFF.

The chain combines TRBV7-2 with TRBJ2-3; TRBD2 agrees at 7 bases. The CDR3 sequence is 15 residues long. J lost 1 base, V lost 3 bases, and 4 bases had no gene match. CDR1 SGHTA and CDR2 FQGNSA come from the germline V gene. DNA of the CDR3: TGTGCCAGCAGCTTTAGGGCGGGGGGCACAGATACGCAGTATTTT. Encoded protein: CASSFRAGGTDTQYF.

The chain employs TRBV24-1 and TRBJ2-3, with 9 nucleotides matching TRBD2. In germline, CDR1 is KGHDR, CDR2 SFDVKD. V trimming: 4 bases; J trimming: 3 bases; junction bases outside the gene matches: 7. The CDR3 contains 16 residues. The CDR3 bases are TGTGCCACCAGTGACCCTAGCGGGAAAGGAACAGATACGCAGTATTTT. Translation: CATSDPSGKGTDTQYF.

The chain uses TRBV4-3 and TRBJ2-1; 10 bases match TRBD2. This CDR3 comprises 13 residues. V lost 5 bases, J lost 12 bases, and 7 bases stayed unmatched. Looked up from germline, CDR1 is LGHNA and CDR2 is YSLEER. The CDR3 spells CASSTSGAAGQFF. The DNA of the CDR3 is TGCGCCAGCAGCACTAGCGGGGCGGCCGGGCAGTTCTTC.

This sequence joins TRBV12-3 or TRBV12-4 and TRBJ1-4; no clear D. The CDR3 totals 13 residues. V lost 10 bases, J lost 13 bases, and 22 bases lay in between. The CDR3 region has the DNA TGTGCCAACCCGGCCCAGGTAGGCCGGGGACTGTTTTTT. The encoded protein is CANPAQVGRGLFF.

V usage is TRBV11-2 and J usage is TRBJ2-3; a possible D gene is TRBD1 (8 bases). The CDR3 has 16 residues. V lost 4 bases and J 4 bases, leaving 18 bases between the germline ends. Looked up from germline, CDR1 is SGHAT and CDR2 is FQNNGV. The CDR3 bases are TGTGCCAGCAGCTCCTTCGACAGGGGAGGGGCAGATACGCAGTATTTT. This sequence encodes CASSSFDRGGADTQYF.

V is TRBV2 and J is TRBJ2-7; D may be TRBD2 (5 bases). From germline, CDR1 is SNHLY and CDR2 FYNNEI. Between the trimmed V and J ends, which lost 8 bases and 4 bases, there was a span of 18 bases. The CDR3 length is 14 residues. The CDR3, as DNA: TGTGCCAGCCTGGGGAGAGTTCAGAGTTACGAGCAGTACTTC. This sequence encodes CASLGRVQSYEQYF.

The chain couples TRBV29-1 to TRBJ2-1; D is ambiguous. CDR1 is SQVTM, CDR2 ANQGSEA, per germline. V was shortened by 3 bases and J by 2 bases, with 5 bases between the two germline ends. The CDR3 spans 12 residues. CDR3 sequence: CSVDAAYNEQFF. The CDR3 DNA reads as TGCAGCGTTGATGCAGCCTACAATGAGCAGTTCTTC.

The chain couples TRBV11-2 to TRBJ2-7; D is perhaps TRBD2 (6 bases). The V end lost 5 bases, the J end lost 7 bases, and 15 bases lay between the germline ends. The CDR3 spans 13 residues. The germline V gene encodes CDR1 SGHAT and CDR2 FQNNGV. CDR3 sequence: CASSGDSFREQYF. The CDR3, as DNA: TGTGCCAGCAGCGGGGACTCCTTTAGAGAGCAGTACTTC.

This clone was detected only a few times. The chain uses TRBV2 and TRBJ1-2; no definite D call. CDR3 length: 12 residues. The germline V and J ends were trimmed by 2 bases and 8 bases, with 9 bases remaining between them. CDR1 SNHLY and CDR2 FYNNEI come from the germline V gene. CDR3 in amino acids: CASSERGTGYTF. CDR3 nucleotides: TGTGCCAGCAGTGAACGGGGAACGGGCTACACCTTC.

This clone was seen a handful of times. The chain uses TRBV7-2 and TRBJ2-1, with 12 bases lining up with TRBD1. J lost 10 bases, V lost 5 bases, and 12 bases had no gene match. The germline gives CDR1 SGHTA, CDR2 FQGNSA. The CDR3 extends over 16 amino acids. The CDR3 sequence: CASSPQGQGALGEQFF. CDR3 bases: TGTGCCAGCAGCCCCCAGGGACAGGGGGCGCTCGGGGAGCAGTTCTTC.

The CDR3 DNA follows: TGCGCCAGCAGCCAAGGAGGGATCTACACCTTC. It specifies CASSQGGIYTF. The chain links TRBV4-1 to TRBJ1-2; D is ambiguous. Trimming removed 1 base from V and 10 bases from J, with 7 bases in between. The CDR3 consists of 11 residues. Germline V gene sequence: CDR1 MGHRA, CDR2 YSYEKL.

J is TRBJ2-6 and V is TRBV9; TRBD1 matches at 7 bases. Unmatched junction bases numbered 4, after V lost 1 base and J lost 0 bases. From germline, CDR1 is SGDLS and CDR2 YYNGEE. This CDR3 spans 17 amino acids. This CDR3 is CASSVRDSVSGANVLTF. CDR3 in DNA: TGTGCCAGCAGCGTACGGGACAGTGTCTCTGGGGCCAACGTCCTGACTTTC.

This rearrangement joins TRBV28 to TRBJ1-2; D possibly corresponds to TRBD1 (5 bases). Germline values: CDR1 MDHEN, CDR2 SYDVKM. The V and J ends lost 2 bases and 0 bases respectively, with 7 bases between them. The CDR3 runs 14 residues. DNA for the CDR3: TGTGCCAGCAGTTTAGGCAGGGCTAACTATGGCTACACCTTC. Its translation: CASSLGRANYGYTF.

This chain joins TRBV7-2 and TRBJ2-2; TRBD2 agrees at 7 bases. Trimming took 4 bases from V and 5 from J; bases not matched to a gene: 13. The CDR3 has 17 residues. CDR1 and CDR2 (germline): SGHTA, FQGNSA. Here the CDR3 reads CASSSPGLTLGTGELFF. CDR3 nucleotides: TGTGCCAGCAGCTCTCCGGGACTAACCTTGGGAACCGGGGAGCTGTTTTTT.

The CDR3 loop reads CASSPHQPGGYTF. The DNA for the CDR3 is TGTGCCAGCTCACCGCATCAACCGGGAGGCTACACCTTC. The chain recombines TRBV18 with TRBJ1-2; D call uncertain. Per the germline V gene, CDR1 is KGHSH and CDR2 is LQKENI. The CDR3 is made up of 13 amino acids. V lost 3 bases and J 8 bases, leaving 13 bases between the germline ends. The full variable domain, with the rest looked up from reference TRBV18 and TRBJ1-2, is NAGVMQNPRHLVRRRGQEARLRCSPMKGHSHVYWYRQLPEEGLKFMVYLQKENIIDESGMPKERFSAEFPKEGPSILRIQQVVRGDSAAYFCASSPHQPGGYTFGSGTRLTVV.

This chain connects TRBV6-5 to TRBJ2-2; TRBD1 is a possible D gene (6 bases). The CDR3 contains 12 residues. V shed 10 bases and J shed 5 bases, with 11 bases lying between them. Germline V gives CDR1 MNHEY, CDR2 SVGAGI. The CDR3 protein is CATLQGTGELFF. The DNA for the CDR3 is TGTGCCACCTTACAGGGTACCGGGGAGCTGTTTTTT.

The J gene is TRBJ2-4, the V gene TRBV7-9; TRBD1 might be the D (6 bases). The CDR3 has 15 amino acids. Trimming cost V 7 bases and J 5 bases, with 18 bases left between them. The germline V gene encodes CDR1 SEHNR and CDR2 FQNEAQ (reference sequence). The CDR3 spells CASTVRTGTENIQYF. CDR3 sequence (DNA): TGTGCCAGCACCGTAAGAACAGGGACCGAAAACATTCAGTACTTC.

The rearrangement uses TRBV14 and TRBJ1-4, with 7 positions matching TRBD1. In germline, CDR1 is SGHDN, CDR2 FVKESK. This CDR3 comprises 15 residues. Losses at the gene ends were 5 bases for V and 4 bases for J; bases not matched to a gene: 7. Here the CDR3 DNA reads TGTGCCAGCAGCGCCCGGACAGGTCTTAATGAAAAACTGTTTTTT. This translates into CASSARTGLNEKLFF.

This clone was seen only a few times. The chain couples TRBV15 to TRBJ2-3; 10 nucleotides align to TRBD2. Germline CDR1 is LNHNV and CDR2 is YYDKDF (reference sequence). V dropped 0 bases and J dropped 4; count of bases not matched to a gene: 4. The CDR3 length is 16 residues. CDR3 loop: CATSRELAGSSDTQYF. The CDR3, as DNA: TGTGCCACCAGCAGAGAACTAGCGGGATCCTCAGATACGCAGTATTTT.

The chain carries TRBV5-1 and TRBJ2-3; 7 bases are a match to TRBD1. Germline V lookup: CDR1 SGHRS, CDR2 YFSETQ. The CDR3 covers 16 residues. V was pared by 0 bases and J by 4 bases, with 8 bases of the junction left unmatched. The CDR3 loop is CASSLALRQGADTQYF. CDR3 in DNA: TGCGCCAGCAGCTTGGCCTTGCGTCAGGGGGCAGATACGCAGTATTTT.

The chain uses TRBV7-6 and TRBJ1-4; 7 bases are a match to TRBD1. Germline CDR1 reads SGHVS; CDR2 reads FNYEAQ. This CDR3 has 14 residues. The J segment lost 7 bases and the V segment lost 4 bases, leaving 6 bases of the junction unmatched. CDR3 sequence: CASSSGGLSEKLFF. The CDR3 DNA reads TGTGCCAGCAGCTCAGGGGGATTGAGTGAAAAACTGTTTTTT.

DNA for the CDR3: TGTGCCAGCAGCTTAGCCCCGGGACTAGCGGGAGTTAATGAGCAGTTCTTC. This translates into CASSLAPGLAGVNEQFF. V gene TRBV7-2 combines with J gene TRBJ2-1, with TRBD2 matching over 14 bases. CDR3 length: 17 amino acids. The germline CDR1 and CDR2 sequences are SGHTA and FQGNSA. After removal of 0 bases from V and 7 bases from J, the junction contained 5 bases not matched to a gene.